This section outlines one TCR beta chain sequence together with its context. The data are from a study of blood T cell repertoires in COVID-19. Study in general: Italy, Spain and the United States were the sources of the convalescent and acute COVID-19 samples.

Original analysis: Estimates of nucleated cell counts were drawn from the amplification of reference gene primers. This table comes from immunoSEQ multiplex PCR, and its TCRdb copy is limited to in-frame clones, with some not included. V, J and clone size are those of that table, while D and trimming were read from the DNA. The data show 230,000 or so clones, with about 88% seen just once and 6.6% held by the top ten. The CDR3 loop spans 13 amino acids. CDR1 is MNHEY and CDR2 is SVGEGT in the germline V gene. V dropped 4 bases and J dropped 5 bases, with 11 bases sitting between them. The TCR was taken from a woman between 45 and 60 years old who had been exposed to COVID-19. Material for sequencing was PBMCs or T cells enriched from blood (not recorded which). This chain connects TRBV6-2 or TRBV6-3 to TRBJ2-5; D may be TRBD1 (5 bases). CDR3 nucleotide sequence: TGTGCCAGCAGTTTAGGGGTGGCGGAGACCCAGTACTTC. This encodes CASSLGVAETQYF.